The T cell receptor (beta chain) under discussion was sequenced for a study of T cell responses to AZD1222 COVID-19 vaccine. The overall study: Investigators merged groups given second doses at roughly 4 or roughly 12 weeks. The study's findings and limits: It was only after the peak T cell response that any repertoires were sampled. White British people made up most donors, females outnumbered males, and clonal diversity was possibly underestimated.

Sequenced by immunoSEQ multiplex PCR; TCRdb stores in-frame clones only, minus some. The sample yields 150,000 or so clones, approximately 90% seen once. From germline, CDR1 is MNHEY and CDR2 SVGAGI. V gave up 7 bases and J gave up 2 bases; unmatched junction bases: 6. This CDR3 region has 15 residues. As to this clone: The antigen is not known.

The sample consisted of peripheral blood, taken on day 0 of AZD1222 vaccination. This chain joins TRBV6-5 and TRBJ2-1; 9 nucleotides match TRBD2. The sequence was obtained from an adult in good health. The CDR3 coding sequence is TGTGCCAGCAAAATAGCGGGAGCCCCCTACAATGAGCAGTTCTTC. The encoded protein is CASKIAGAPYNEQFF.